The 21 T cell receptor beta chains below all came from one sample that was sequenced in a study of blood T cell repertoires in COVID-19. Sequencing used immunoSEQ multiplex PCR; TCRdb keeps in-frame clones, though not all of them. The profile shows roughly 30,000 clones, 60% to 80% of them singletons. Sequenced: peripheral blood. The receptors derive from a woman aged 60-75 years with acute or convalescent COVID-19.

The chain uses TRBV19 and TRBJ1-1; D may be TRBD1 (5 bases). This CDR3 is built from 15 residues. V was shortened by 6 bases and J by 7 bases, with 21 bases between the two germline ends. Germline V gives CDR1 LNHDA, CDR2 SQIVND (reference sequence). Here the CDR3 reads CASSDQTADRIEAFF. The DNA for the CDR3 is TGTGCCAGTAGCGATCAGACAGCAGATAGGATTGAAGCTTTCTTT.

The rearrangement joins TRBV5-1 to TRBJ1-2; TRBD1 might be the D (6 bases). CDR3 size: 14 residues. In germline, CDR1 is SGHRS, CDR2 YFSETQ. V was shortened by 0 bases and J by 9 bases, with 15 bases between the two germline ends. CDR3 loop: CASSLEASRGSYTF. The CDR3 DNA reads TGCGCCAGCAGCTTGGAGGCCTCCAGGGGCAGCTACACCTTC.

The V and J genes are TRBV5-1 and TRBJ2-3; 9 nucleotides align to TRBD2. Trimming removed 0 bases from V and 9 bases from J; junction bases left unmatched: 11. Germline V lookup: CDR1 SGHRS, CDR2 YFSETQ. This CDR3 has 16 residues. The CDR3 reads CASSLDAGGPGATQYF. CDR3 sequence (DNA): TGCGCCAGCAGCTTGGATGCGGGGGGGCCCGGTGCCACGCAGTATTTT. Full variable domain (rest looked up from reference TRBV5-1 and TRBJ2-3): KAGVTQTPRYLIKTRGQQVTLSCSPISGHRSVSWYQQTPGQGLQFLFEYFSETQRNKGNFPGRFSGRQFSNSRSEMNVSTLELGDSALYLCASSLDAGGPGATQYFGPGTRLTVL.

The J gene is TRBJ1-1, the V gene TRBV6-5; D might be TRBD1 (6 bases). Germline CDR1 reads MNHEY; CDR2 reads SVGAGI. V lost 2 bases and J lost 7, with 17 bases in between. The CDR3 has 15 residues. CDR3: CASSYPRGGSVEAFF. The CDR3 region has the DNA TGTGCCAGCAGTTACCCCAGAGGGGGTTCTGTTGAAGCTTTCTTT.

This chain uses TRBV3-1 (or the pseudogene TRBV3-2) with TRBJ1-1; TRBD1 agrees at 8 bases. This CDR3 contains 14 residues. Looked up from germline, CDR1 is LGHDT and CDR2 is YNNKEL (reference sequence). V was clipped by 6 bases and J by 1 base; unmatched bases: 4. The CDR3 DNA sequence: TGTGCCAGCAGATATGGGACAGGGAACACTGAAGCTTTCTTT. Encoded protein: CASRYGTGNTEAFF.

V and J are TRBV2 and TRBJ2-7, with a tentative D call TRBD2 (7 bases). The V end was cut by 7 bases, the J end by 7 bases, with 17 bases between. This CDR3 comprises 13 residues. From germline, CDR1 is SNHLY and CDR2 FYNNEI. This CDR3 is CASIGGASEEQYF. The CDR3 DNA follows: TGTGCCAGCATTGGGGGGGCGTCGGAAGAGCAGTACTTC. Variable domain in full (rest from reference TRBV2 and TRBJ2-7): EPEVTQTPSHQVTQMGQEVILRCVPISNHLYFYWYRQILGQKVEFLVSFYNNEISEKSEIFDDQFSVERPDGSNFTLKIRSTKLEDSAMYFCASIGGASEEQYFGPGTRLTVT.

The chain employs TRBV2 and TRBJ1-3; D gene unclear. V was shortened by 8 bases and J by 4 bases, with 6 bases between the two germline ends. The CDR3 consists of 11 residues. Germline values: CDR1 SNHLY, CDR2 FYNNEI. The CDR3 here is CASGQGNTIYF. In DNA, the CDR3 is TGTGCCAGCGGCCAGGGAAACACCATATATTTT.

The chain recombines TRBV6-2 or TRBV6-3 with TRBJ2-7; TRBD1 matches 8 bases. Germline CDR1 MNHEY, CDR2 SVGEGT. With 6 bases clipped from V and 2 bases from J, the junction kept 3 bases outside the gene matches. The CDR3 contains 13 residues. CDR3 loop: CASSWDRPYEQYF. The CDR3 region has the DNA TGTGCCAGCAGCTGGGACAGGCCCTACGAGCAGTACTTC.

V is TRBV2 and J is TRBJ1-5; D is unresolved. The V gene's germline CDR1 is SNHLY and CDR2 FYNNEI. There are 13 residues in the CDR3. Trimming took off 6 bases at V and 7 bases at J, with 13 bases between the two ends. CDR3 residues: CASREGVGQPQHF. CDR3 sequence (DNA): TGTGCCAGCAGGGAGGGAGTAGGACAGCCCCAGCATTTT.

The chain carries TRBV6-1 and TRBJ1-2, with 8 positions matching TRBD1. This CDR3 is 13 amino acids long. Trimming cost V 1 base and J 8 bases; bases outside gene matches: 3. The V gene's germline CDR1 is MNHNS and CDR2 SASEGT. CDR3 in amino acids: CASSEVAGGGYTF. The CDR3 coding sequence is TGTGCCAGCAGTGAAGTGGCAGGGGGCGGCTACACCTTC.

The gene calls are TRBV30 and TRBJ1-4; the match to TRBD1 covers 8 bases. The germline CDR1 and CDR2 sequences are GTSNPN and SVGIG (reference sequence). After removal of 3 bases from V and 8 bases from J, the junction contained 5 bases not matched to a gene. There are 13 residues in the CDR3. The CDR3: CAWRAGQGEKLFF. CDR3 DNA sequence: TGTGCCTGGAGAGCCGGACAGGGAGAAAAACTGTTTTTT.

The chain recombines TRBV19 with TRBJ1-1, with 9 positions matching TRBD1. After removal of 7 bases from V and 3 bases from J, the junction contained 9 bases not matched to a gene. The CDR3 covers 15 residues. CDR1 is LNHDA, CDR2 SQIVND, per germline (reference sequence). CDR3: CASKGTGYWDTEAFF. CDR3 bases: TGTGCCAGTAAAGGGACAGGGTACTGGGACACTGAAGCTTTCTTT.

The V call is TRBV3-1 (or the pseudogene TRBV3-2), the J call TRBJ2-7; TRBD1 aligns across 10 bases. In germline, CDR1 is LGHDT, CDR2 YNNKEL (reference sequence). The CDR3 sequence is 15 residues long. V lost 4 bases, J lost 1 base, and 4 bases stayed unmatched. The CDR3 nucleotides read TGTGCCAGCAGCCGAGGGACAGGGGCGTCCTACGAGCAGTACTTC. This sequence encodes CASSRGTGASYEQYF.

The chain employs TRBV10-1 and TRBJ2-7; TRBD2 aligns across 10 bases. V was pared by 4 bases and J by 5 bases, with 2 bases of the junction left unmatched. The CDR3 has 13 residues. CDR1 WNHNN and CDR2 SYGVQD come from the germline V gene (reference sequence). CDR3 sequence: CASSGGTSDEQYF. The CDR3, as DNA: TGCGCCAGCAGTGGTGGGACTAGCGACGAGCAGTACTTC.

This clone was seen a handful of times. The chain is built from TRBV7-2 and TRBJ1-2; TRBD1 might be the D (6 bases). Germline loops: CDR1 SGHTA, CDR2 FQGNSA. V was trimmed by 2 bases and J by 8 bases, leaving 21 bases between them. The CDR3 loop spans 16 amino acids. The CDR3 DNA reads TGTGCCAGCAGCTTACCGGGGCGGGGGGCGCCTGGCGGCTACACCTTC. Translated: CASSLPGRGAPGGYTF.

The rearrangement joins TRBV12-3 or TRBV12-4 to TRBJ2-7; possibly TRBD2 for D (5 bases). V was cut by 6 bases and J by 1 base, with 7 bases left in between. There are 12 residues in the CDR3. The CDR3 loop reads CASSGNSYEQYF. The CDR3 coding sequence is TGTGCCAGCAGCGGGAATTCCTACGAGCAGTACTTC.

This clone rates as medium-sized. This chain joins TRBV7-9 and TRBJ1-4; 7 nucleotides align to TRBD1. Trimming at V came to 5 bases and at J to 0 bases, leaving 6 bases not matched to a gene. The CDR3 spans 16 residues. CDR1 and CDR2 (germline): SEHNR, FQNEAQ (reference sequence). The CDR3 DNA follows: TGTGCCAGCAGCCGGAGGGGGACAGCAACTAATGAAAAACTGTTTTTT. It translates to CASSRRGTATNEKLFF.

The V gene is TRBV5-1, the J gene TRBJ2-7, with 9 nucleotides matching TRBD1. The CDR3 has 15 residues. V was clipped by 3 bases and J by 5 bases; unmatched bases: 9. Germline CDR1 reads SGHRS; CDR2 reads YFSETQ. The CDR3 DNA reads as TGCGCCAGCAGCTCCCGGGGACAGGGATTCGACGAGCAGTACTTC. It codes for CASSSRGQGFDEQYF.

The rearrangement joins TRBV11-3 to TRBJ1-1; 11 bases agree with TRBD1. Germline V CDR1 and CDR2: SGHNT, YENEEA. The CDR3 extends over 14 amino acids. V dropped 6 bases and J dropped 4; count of bases not matched to a gene: 4. This CDR3 reads CASSPGTGGTEAFF. DNA of the CDR3: TGTGCCAGCAGTCCCGGGACAGGGGGCACTGAAGCTTTCTTT.

The chain is built from TRBV12-3 or TRBV12-4 and TRBJ2-1, with a weak D call TRBD2 (5 bases). This CDR3 region has 12 residues. V was shortened by 6 bases and J by 7 bases, with 10 bases between the two germline ends. CDR3 sequence (DNA): TGTGCCAGCAGGAGGGCCCTAAATGAGCAGTTCTTC. This codes for CASRRALNEQFF.

The chain has TRBV6-5 and TRBJ1-4, with 9 bases identical to TRBD1. Germline loops: CDR1 MNHEY, CDR2 SVGAGI. V shed 6 bases and J 2 bases; nucleotides not matched to a gene: 4. This CDR3 has 15 amino acids. The CDR3 DNA follows: TGTGCCAGCAGGGAGGGGACAGGGACTAATGAAAAACTGTTTTTT. Protein: CASREGTGTNEKLFF.